The 20 T cell receptor beta chains below were found in one sample sequenced in a study of blood T cell repertoires in COVID-19. Method: immunoSEQ multiplex PCR; TCRdb's copy keeps in-frame clones and lacks some. The data show 190,000 or so clones, roughly 86% seen once. Sequencing was performed on peripheral blood. The receptor set was obtained from a man aged 40-50 years with active or convalescent COVID-19.

The chain joins TRBV4-1 to TRBJ2-3, with 7 positions matching TRBD2. The CDR3 is made up of 15 amino acids. Germline V lookup: CDR1 MGHRA, CDR2 YSYEKL. With 3 bases clipped from V and 4 bases from J, the junction kept 7 bases outside the gene matches. The CDR3 reads CASSQDSLAADTQYF. The CDR3 bases are TGCGCCAGCAGCCAGGACTCGCTAGCGGCAGATACGCAGTATTTT.

V usage is TRBV28 and J usage is TRBJ1-3; TRBD1 aligns across 8 bases. Germline loops: CDR1 MDHEN, CDR2 SYDVKM. This CDR3 is 16 amino acids long. V lost 5 bases and J lost 2; bases outside the gene matches: 8. The CDR3 region is CASSRGRGRTGNTIYF. The CDR3 DNA sequence: TGTGCCAGCAGTAGGGGCAGGGGGCGGACTGGAAACACCATATATTTT.

This chain connects TRBV7-6 to TRBJ2-3, with TRBD1 as a possible D gene (6 bases). The CDR3 has 16 residues. The V gene's germline CDR1 is SGHVS and CDR2 FNYEAQ. Trimming shortened V by 1 base and J by 2 bases, and 13 bases separated the two germline ends. CDR3 loop: CASSLVTGLFTDTQYF. The CDR3, as DNA: TGTGCCAGCAGCTTAGTAACAGGGTTGTTCACAGATACGCAGTATTTT.

The J gene is TRBJ1-1, the V gene TRBV3-1 (or the pseudogene TRBV3-2), with a tentative D call TRBD1 (6 bases). The germline CDR1 and CDR2 sequences are LGHDT and YNNKEL (reference sequence). The CDR3 loop spans 13 amino acids. V was trimmed by 2 bases and J by 6 bases, leaving 10 bases between them. As DNA, the CDR3 is TGTGCCAGCAGCCAAAGGGAGGGGGCTGAAGCTTTCTTT. Translated, it gives CASSQREGAEAFF.

This chain links TRBV7-9 with TRBJ2-5, with D possibly matching TRBD1 (6 bases). Germline V lookup: CDR1 SEHNR, CDR2 FQNEAQ (reference sequence). The length of the CDR3 is 14 residues. V was pared by 3 bases and J by 2 bases, with 10 bases between. CDR3 nucleotide sequence: TGTGCCAGCAGCTTTGGACAGCTTCAAGAGACCCAGTACTTC. Amino acid sequence: CASSFGQLQETQYF.

The genes are TRBV30 and TRBJ1-1, with D unresolved. The CDR3 runs to 15 residues. V was pared by 3 bases and J by 0 bases, with 14 bases between. CDR1 is GTSNPN and CDR2 is SVGIG in the germline V gene (reference sequence). The CDR3 coding sequence is TGTGCCTGGAGCCCACTCCGTGGAGTGAACACTGAAGCTTTCTTT. Amino acid sequence: CAWSPLRGVNTEAFF.

The chain carries TRBV5-1 and TRBJ2-7; 8 bases map to TRBD1. Germline values: CDR1 SGHRS, CDR2 YFSETQ. The V and J ends lost 4 bases and 5 bases, in that order; junction bases with no gene match: 8. The CDR3 loop spans 14 amino acids. In DNA form, the CDR3 reads TGCGCCAGCAGCGCCTGGGACAGGAGCAACGAGCAGTACTTC. The encoded protein is CASSAWDRSNEQYF.

The chain couples TRBV18 to TRBJ2-3; D gene uncertain. The V gene lost 9 bases and the J gene lost 2 bases, with 6 bases spanning the gap. Per germline, CDR1 KGHSH and CDR2 LQKENI. The CDR3 runs 11 residues. The DNA of the CDR3 is TGTGCCAGTACAAACACAGATACGCAGTATTTT. Protein: CASTNTDTQYF.

V is TRBV29-1 and J is TRBJ2-2, with a weak D call TRBD1 (6 bases). V lost 7 bases, J lost 5 bases, and 17 bases lay in between. The CDR3 length is 14 residues. Germline-derived CDR1 and CDR2 are SQVTM and ANQGSEA. The CDR3 DNA reads TGCAGCGCAATAGAACAGGGAGTAACCGGGGAGCTGTTTTTT. It translates to CSAIEQGVTGELFF.

The rearrangement uses TRBV5-1 and TRBJ2-7; TRBD1 matches at 9 bases. The CDR3 contains 14 residues. Germline V gene data show CDR1 as SGHRS and CDR2 as YFSETQ. J lost 5 bases, V lost 4 bases, and 7 bases had no gene match. CDR3 sequence (DNA): TGCGCCAGCAGCACCGGGACAGGGTTAGACGAGCAGTACTTC. Translating it yields CASSTGTGLDEQYF.

The genes are TRBV3-1 (or the pseudogene TRBV3-2) and TRBJ1-2; TRBD1 aligns across 9 bases. This CDR3 is built from 16 residues. From germline, CDR1 is LGHDT and CDR2 YNNKEL (reference sequence). Losses at the gene ends were 4 bases for V and 8 bases for J; bases not matched to a gene: 14. The CDR3 coding sequence is TGTGCCAGCAGCCCCCTCGCCCCCGGGACAGGGAGCGGCTACACCTTC. Translation: CASSPLAPGTGSGYTF.

The V and J genes are TRBV20-1 and TRBJ2-7; 10 bases align to TRBD1. Germline V lookup: CDR1 DFQATT, CDR2 SNEGSKA (reference sequence). CDR3 size: 14 residues. J lost 4 bases, V lost 3 bases, and 6 bases had no gene match. CDR3 protein: CSASGTGDPYEQYF. CDR3 coding DNA: TGCAGTGCTAGTGGGACAGGGGATCCGTACGAGCAGTACTTC.

The J gene is TRBJ2-1, the V gene TRBV30, with TRBD2 matching over 11 bases. Germline assignment: CDR1 GTSNPN and CDR2 SVGIG (reference sequence). The CDR3 contains 13 residues. Unmatched junction bases numbered 3, after V lost 7 bases and J lost 4 bases. In DNA, the CDR3 is TGTGCCTTTAGCGGGGGGGTTTACAATGAGCAGTTCTTC. Its protein is CAFSGGVYNEQFF.

This clone was seen a few times. The CDR3 region has the DNA TGTGCCAGCAGCTTAGCAGGGGCCTACAATGAGCAGTTCTTC. As protein: CASSLAGAYNEQFF. The V call is TRBV7-9, the J call TRBJ2-1, with D possibly being TRBD1 (5 bases). V was shortened by 0 bases and J by 2 bases, with 5 bases between the two germline ends. CDR3 length: 14 amino acids. Germline V gives CDR1 SEHNR, CDR2 FQNEAQ (reference sequence).

The chain links TRBV5-4 to TRBJ1-1, with D unresolved. Germline lookup yields CDR1 SGHNT and CDR2 YYREEE (reference sequence). Trimming left V 6 bases short and J 3 bases short, with 9 bases between. The CDR3 has 12 amino acids. DNA of the CDR3: TGTGCCAGCAAAACAGATTACACTGAAGCTTTCTTT. This translates into CASKTDYTEAFF.

CDR3 sequence reads: CAISEPTAHHTGYEQYF. The CDR3 DNA reads TGTGCCATCAGTGAGCCGACCGCGCACCACACCGGGTACGAGCAGTACTTC. The chain links TRBV10-3 to TRBJ2-7; D gene uncertain. V dropped 2 bases and J dropped 4 bases, with 21 bases sitting between them. CDR3 length: 17 residues. Germline V CDR1 and CDR2: ENHRY, SYGVKD.

The rearrangement joins TRBV7-3 to TRBJ1-1; 8 bases are a match to TRBD1. The V gene's germline CDR1 is SGHTA and CDR2 FQGTGA. This CDR3 is built from 14 residues. The V segment lost 2 bases and the J segment 6 bases; nucleotides outside the gene matches: 5. CDR3: CASSLAGQGSEAFF. The CDR3, as DNA: TGTGCCAGCAGCTTAGCCGGACAGGGCTCTGAAGCTTTCTTT.

V gene TRBV7-3 combines with J gene TRBJ2-3; possibly TRBD2 for D (6 bases). V lost 0 bases and J 3 bases, leaving 10 bases between the germline ends. This CDR3 is built from 15 residues. Germline assignment: CDR1 SGHTA and CDR2 FQGTGA. The CDR3 nucleotides read TGTGCCAGCAGCTTAACTGCGGGGTGGACAGATACGCAGTATTTT. Translating it yields CASSLTAGWTDTQYF. The full variable domain, with the rest looked up from reference TRBV7-3 and TRBJ2-3, is GAGVSQTPSNKVTEKGKYVELRCDPISGHTALYWYRQSLGQGPEFLIYFQGTGAADDSGLPNDRFFAVRPEGSVSTLKIQRTERGDSAVYLCASSLTAGWTDTQYFGPGTRLTVL.

This rearrangement joins TRBV19 to TRBJ2-7; TRBD1 matches 8 bases. Trimming took 5 bases from V and 0 from J; bases not matched to a gene: 6. CDR1 and CDR2 from the germline V gene are LNHDA and SQIVND (reference sequence). The CDR3 spans 15 residues. Here the CDR3 DNA reads TGTGCCAGTAGTGAGCCCGGGACAGGCTCCTACGAGCAGTACTTC. Translated, it gives CASSEPGTGSYEQYF.

The V call is TRBV2, the J call TRBJ2-2; the D gene is possibly TRBD1 (6 bases). V lost 7 bases to trimming and J lost 0 bases, with 12 bases between them. CDR3 length: 15 residues. CDR1 SNHLY and CDR2 FYNNEI come from the germline V gene. As DNA, the CDR3 is TGTGCCAGCATGGGGGCCTACGCGAACACCGGGGAGCTGTTTTTT. This gives the protein CASMGAYANTGELFF. The full variable domain, rest sourced from reference TRBV2 and TRBJ2-2, is EPEVTQTPSHQVTQMGQEVILRCVPISNHLYFYWYRQILGQKVEFLVSFYNNEISEKSEIFDDQFSVERPDGSNFTLKIRSTKLEDSAMYFCASMGAYANTGELFFGEGSRLTVL.